The sequence of this TCR beta chain was determined in a study of OX40 agonist ivuxolimab in advanced cancers. CDR1 MNHGY and CDR2 SVAAGI come from the germline V gene. This CDR3 has 17 residues. Deletions cut 8 bases from V and 6 bases from J, with 28 bases between. Assay used: immunoSEQ multiplex PCR; TCRdb lists only in-frame clones, some missing. The sample shows 50,000 to 65,000 clones, roughly 86% of them seen only once. This clone showed up just once. The receptor's source is an adult with an advanced solid tumor such as melanoma, head and neck, liver or kidney cancer. The chain joins TRBV6-9 to TRBJ2-5, with D perhaps being TRBD1 or TRBD2 (6 bases each). The specimen was CD4+ or CD8+ T cells sorted from blood, collected in a trial of the OX40 agonist ivuxolimab. CDR3 DNA sequence: TGTGCCAGCCCCGGGAGCGAAGCGAGGACAGTCTTAAAGACCCAGTACTTC. It specifies CASPGSEARTVLKTQYF.